This T cell receptor (beta chain) originates from a study of read filtering for tumor transcriptome and immune sequencing. Study background: By R-ISS, stages I, II and III held 8, 16 and 7 patients. Study-level findings and limits: Dropping single-read clonotypes raised IR-seq and RNA-seq shared-clonotype correlation.

This library used about 400 ng RNA and molecular barcoded adaptors spanning alpha/delta and beta/gamma chains. Via MiXCR, TCRdb re-called the reads, giving one row per CDR3 protein. The table includes tens of thousands of distinct CDR3 sequences, around 15% detected once. This clonotype occurred many times. The antigen remains undetermined. The CDR3 sequence is 14 residues long. The germline V gene encodes CDR1 MDHEN and CDR2 SYDVKM. Deletions cut 8 bases from V and 0 bases from J, with 12 bases between. The sample comprised a population of CD138-negative cells sorted from bone marrow. This clonotype was sampled from a donor over 35 with multiple myeloma. The V and J genes are TRBV28 and TRBJ2-3, with D unresolved. This chain's CDR3 is CASLEAPSTDTQYF. CDR3 in DNA: TGTGCCAGCTTAGAGGCCCCAAGCACAGATACGCAGTATTTT.